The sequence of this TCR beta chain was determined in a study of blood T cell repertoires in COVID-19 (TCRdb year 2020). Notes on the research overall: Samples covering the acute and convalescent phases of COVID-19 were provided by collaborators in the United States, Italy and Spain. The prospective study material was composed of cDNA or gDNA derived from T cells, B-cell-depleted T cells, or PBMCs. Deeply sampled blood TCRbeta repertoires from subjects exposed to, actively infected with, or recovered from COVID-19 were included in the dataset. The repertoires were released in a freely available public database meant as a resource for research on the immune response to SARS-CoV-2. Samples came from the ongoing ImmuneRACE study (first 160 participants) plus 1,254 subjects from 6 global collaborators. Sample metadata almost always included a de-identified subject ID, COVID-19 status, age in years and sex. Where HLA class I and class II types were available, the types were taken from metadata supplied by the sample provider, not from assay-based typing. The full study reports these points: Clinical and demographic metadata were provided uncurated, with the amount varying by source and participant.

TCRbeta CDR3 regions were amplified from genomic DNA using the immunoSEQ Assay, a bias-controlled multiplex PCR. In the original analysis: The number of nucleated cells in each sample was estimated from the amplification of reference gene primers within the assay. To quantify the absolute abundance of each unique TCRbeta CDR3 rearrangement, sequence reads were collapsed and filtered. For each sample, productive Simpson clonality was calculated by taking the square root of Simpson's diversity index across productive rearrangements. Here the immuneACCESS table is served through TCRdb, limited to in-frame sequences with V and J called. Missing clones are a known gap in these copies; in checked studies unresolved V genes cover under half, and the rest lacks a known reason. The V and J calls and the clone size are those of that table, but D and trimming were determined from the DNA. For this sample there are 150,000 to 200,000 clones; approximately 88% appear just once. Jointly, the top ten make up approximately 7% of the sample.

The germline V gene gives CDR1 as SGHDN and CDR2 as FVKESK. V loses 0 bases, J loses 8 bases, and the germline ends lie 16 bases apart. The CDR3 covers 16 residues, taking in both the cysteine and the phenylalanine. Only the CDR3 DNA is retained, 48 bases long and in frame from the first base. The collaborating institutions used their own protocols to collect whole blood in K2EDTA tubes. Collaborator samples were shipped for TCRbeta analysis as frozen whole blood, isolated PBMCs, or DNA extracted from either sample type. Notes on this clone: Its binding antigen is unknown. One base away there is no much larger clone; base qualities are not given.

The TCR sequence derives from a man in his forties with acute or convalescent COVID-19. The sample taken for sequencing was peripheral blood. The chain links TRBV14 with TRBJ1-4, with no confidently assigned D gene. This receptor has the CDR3 CASSQDTVTPGEKLFF. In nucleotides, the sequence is TGTGCCAGCAGCCAAGACACCGTTACCCCGGGAGAAAAACTGTTTTTT.